This T cell receptor (beta chain) stems from a study of blood T cell repertoires in COVID-19. Whole-study context: The samples span acute and convalescent COVID-19 from the United States, Italy and Spain.

As originally analysed: Quantification of nucleated cells was approximated via reference gene primer amplification. Using immunoSEQ multiplex PCR, the repertoire was profiled, and TCRdb retains in-frame clones only, with some absent. V and J calls and clone size come straight from that table; D and trimming were deduced from the DNA. The repertoire holds more than 65,000 clones, with roughly 80% as singletons. Seattle participants joined during active infection and were tracked over time. The CDR3 totals 14 residues. Trimming removed 4 bases from V and 0 bases from J, with 7 bases in between. Per germline, CDR1 KGHSH and CDR2 LQKENI.

This TCR came from a man aged 30-40 years with COVID-19, enrolled during active disease. The genes are TRBV18 and TRBJ1-5; a weak D match, TRBD1 (6 bases). The sequencing sample was made of peripheral blood. CDR3 DNA: TGTGCCAGCTCACAGGGGGATAGCAATCAGCCCCAGCATTTT. Translation gives CASSQGDSNQPQHF.